The 14 T cell receptor beta chains listed next were all sequenced from one sample in a study of shared clonotypes between healthy human individuals. Profiled with immunoSEQ multiplex PCR; TCRdb holds only in-frame clones, not every one. The sample contains fewer than 3 million clones, just under 95% of which appear only once. The specimen sequenced was naive CD4+ T cells from PBMCs. The subset denotes: CD45RA+ positively selected. These receptors came from a man between 18 and 35 years old in good health. Some clones in this sample may be carry-over from other donors' samples.

In DNA, the CDR3 is TGCGCCAGCAGCCAAGAATCCCCGGGGGCAGGGGCTCGACAGTACTTC. This gives the protein CASSQESPGAGARQYF. The chain carries TRBV4-1 and TRBJ2-7; D is possibly TRBD1 or TRBD2 (6 bases each). V lost 0 bases, J lost 10 bases, and 22 bases lay in between. The germline gives CDR1 MGHRA, CDR2 YSYEKL. The CDR3 contains 16 residues.

This chain links TRBV28 with TRBJ2-7, with D tentatively TRBD1 (6 bases). Germline V gene lookup returns CDR1 MDHEN and CDR2 SYDVKM. The CDR3 length is 15 residues. Trimming stripped 7 bases from V and 0 bases from J, with 16 bases between. CDR3 DNA: TGTGCCAGCACCCTGGGCGGACAGAGCTCCTACGAGCAGTACTTC. Translation: CASTLGGQSSYEQYF.

V and J are TRBV28 and TRBJ2-5, with D uncertain. V was cut by 6 bases and J by 5 bases, with 16 bases left in between. The germline V gene encodes CDR1 MDHEN and CDR2 SYDVKM. The CDR3 totals 14 residues. The CDR3 is CASSRNSVRETQYF. CDR3 DNA sequence: TGTGCCAGCAGCCGAAACTCGGTTAGGGAGACCCAGTACTTC. Using reference TRBV28 and TRBJ2-5 for the parts outside the CDR3, the full variable domain is DVKVTQSSRYLVKRTGEKVFLECVQDMDHENMFWYRQDPGLGLRLIYFSYDVKMKEKGDIPEGYSVSREKKERFSLILESASTNQTSMYLCASSRNSVRETQYFGPGTRLLVL.

The J gene is TRBJ1-2, the V gene TRBV28; the match to TRBD1 covers 11 bases. The CDR3 has 17 residues. Germline V gene lookup returns CDR1 MDHEN and CDR2 SYDVKM. Losses at the gene ends were 5 bases for V and 7 bases for J; bases not matched to a gene: 15. The CDR3 loop is CASSHPFWDRGEGGYTF. CDR3 in DNA: TGTGCCAGCAGTCACCCCTTTTGGGACAGGGGGGAAGGTGGCTACACCTTC.

This chain joins TRBV28 and TRBJ1-4; D might be TRBD1 (5 bases). Germline CDR1 and CDR2: MDHEN and SYDVKM. V was clipped by 3 bases and J by 7 bases, with 18 bases between them. The CDR3 is made up of 16 amino acids. This CDR3 reads CASSFLQAGAVEKLFF. The CDR3 bases are TGTGCCAGCAGTTTCCTCCAAGCTGGGGCGGTTGAAAAACTGTTTTTT.

The chain uses TRBV15 and TRBJ1-1, with a possible D match to TRBD1 (5 bases). CDR1 is LNHNV, CDR2 YYDKDF, per germline (reference sequence). There are 14 residues in the CDR3. The V gene lost 5 bases and the J gene lost 11 bases, with 21 bases spanning the gap. CDR3 sequence reads: CATSSRYGTSSAFF. The CDR3 DNA is TGTGCCACCAGCTCCCGATACGGGACCTCCAGCGCTTTCTTT.

V usage is TRBV18 and J usage is TRBJ2-1; 7 bases are a match to TRBD1. V trimming: 3 bases; J trimming: 4 bases; junction bases outside the gene matches: 3. CDR3 length equals 14 residues. Looked up from germline, CDR1 is KGHSH and CDR2 is LQKENI. CDR3 residues: CASSPGTDYNEQFF. CDR3 DNA: TGTGCCAGCTCACCCGGGACAGATTACAATGAGCAGTTCTTC.

A note on this clone: This CDR3 is also generated by other DNA sequences in the sample. The J gene is TRBJ1-1, the V gene TRBV7-2; D perhaps matches TRBD1 (5 bases). Germline CDR1 SGHTA, CDR2 FQGNSA. V was trimmed by 1 base and J by 0 bases, leaving 6 bases between them. This CDR3 is built from 14 residues. For the CDR3, the DNA is TGTGCCAGCAGCTTAGGGGGGGTGAACACTGAAGCTTTCTTT. Translated: CASSLGGVNTEAFF.

V is TRBV28 and J is TRBJ1-2; 8 positions agree with TRBD1. Germline lookup yields CDR1 MDHEN and CDR2 SYDVKM. This CDR3 region has 14 residues. Unmatched junction bases numbered 16, after V lost 7 bases and J lost 12 bases. The CDR3 region has the DNA TGTGCCAGCACCTCCCCGGGGCAGGGGGCGAGAAACACCTTC. Amino acid sequence: CASTSPGQGARNTF.

The chain joins TRBV19 to TRBJ2-1; tentatively, D is TRBD2 (6 bases). Germline lookup yields CDR1 LNHDA and CDR2 SQIVND (reference sequence). Trimming cost V 3 bases and J 6 bases, with 21 bases left between them. The CDR3 loop spans 17 amino acids. The CDR3 spells CASSIIWRDWAVNEQFF. As DNA, the CDR3 is TGTGCCAGTAGTATTATCTGGAGGGACTGGGCCGTCAATGAGCAGTTCTTC.

The gene calls are TRBV19 and TRBJ2-3, with 7 bases identical to TRBD1. The CDR3 consists of 16 residues. The V and J ends lost 4 bases and 3 bases, in that order; junction bases with no gene match: 10. In germline, CDR1 is LNHDA, CDR2 SQIVND (reference sequence). The CDR3 region is CASSKRTGVVTDTQYF. For the CDR3, the DNA is TGTGCCAGTAGTAAACGGACAGGCGTCGTAACAGATACGCAGTATTTT.

This chain links TRBV7-6 with TRBJ2-7; TRBD1 agrees at 8 bases. CDR1 and CDR2 from the germline V gene are SGHVS and FNYEAQ. The CDR3 is 19 amino acids. V lost 4 bases, J lost 3 bases, and 20 bases stayed unmatched. The CDR3 DNA sequence: TGTGCCAGCAGCTCAGAGCAGGGGGCTCAACTTTTTTTAAGCTACGAGCAGTACTTC. It is translated as CASSSEQGAQLFLSYEQYF.

This chain links TRBV5-1 with TRBJ2-7; 7 bases are a match to TRBD2. Losses at the gene ends were 4 bases for V and 3 bases for J; bases not matched to a gene: 10. The CDR3 totals 15 residues. CDR1 is SGHRS and CDR2 is YFSETQ in the germline V gene. CDR3 bases: TGCGCCAGCAGCCCCAAAGCGGGACCCTACTACGAGCAGTACTTC. It yields the protein CASSPKAGPYYEQYF.

The J gene is TRBJ2-5, the V gene TRBV5-1; TRBD2 is a possible D gene (5 bases). The V end was cut by 2 bases, the J end by 5 bases, with 10 bases between. CDR3 length equals 13 residues. The germline V gene encodes CDR1 SGHRS and CDR2 YFSETQ. For the CDR3, the DNA is TGCGCCAGCAGCTTCTGGGGAGAGGAGACCCAGTACTTC. Translated, it gives CASSFWGEETQYF.